This T cell receptor beta chain derives from a study of CD8 T cells in ankylosing spondylitis. TCRdb re-analysed the 5' RACE reads in MiXCR, keeping a single row per CDR3 protein. This sample has over 600,000 distinct CDR3 sequences, with around 20% found just once. Overall study results and limits: Fewer than ten highly homologous variants made up a TCR beta motif that seemed to typify ankylosing spondylitis blood.

Trimming pared 3 bases from V and 5 bases from J, leaving 11 bases between. CDR1 is SGHKS and CDR2 is YYEKEE in the germline V gene (reference sequence). The CDR3 sequence is 13 residues long. This clonotype has just a few counts. Antigen unknown. The chain couples TRBV5-5 to TRBJ1-1, with D possibly being TRBD1 (5 bases). The TCR originated in a male donor with ankylosing spondylitis. The sequenced material came from blood, either unsorted or a sorted T cell fraction (not recorded which). For the CDR3, the DNA is TGTGCCAGCAGCTCCTGGGACGGGACTGAAGCTTTCTTT. It encodes CASSSWDGTEAFF.